This T cell receptor (beta chain) is drawn from a study of blood T cells in healthy people across ages. Study results and limitations: Naive T cell percentage by flow cytometry tracked strongly with beta diversity.

Germline V gene data show CDR1 as SGDLS and CDR2 as YYNGEE. CDR3 length: 14 residues. Ranging in age from roughly 6 to 100, the donors were healthy Caucasian individuals from Russia. Researchers report isolating at least 6 million PBMCs per sample. The authors ran a second PCR of about 6 to 11 cycles using a sample-barcoded 5' primer and a J-beta primer mix. Each CDR3 protein is one row after TCRdb ran MiXCR on the 5' RACE reads. The data show some 1.5 million distinct CDR3 sequences, with approximately 43% seen just once and less than 5% held by the top ten. This clonotype has a handful of counts. The antigen is not known.

The sequence came from a woman aged 18-29 years in good health. The V and J genes are TRBV9 and TRBJ2-1; D is unclear. With the DNA end fitting TRBJ2-7 better, the J assignment may be wrong. The sequencing input was blood. CDR3 DNA: TGTGCCAGCAGCGCCATCATGGCGAACAATGAGCAGTACTTC. It translates to CASSAIMANNEQYF.